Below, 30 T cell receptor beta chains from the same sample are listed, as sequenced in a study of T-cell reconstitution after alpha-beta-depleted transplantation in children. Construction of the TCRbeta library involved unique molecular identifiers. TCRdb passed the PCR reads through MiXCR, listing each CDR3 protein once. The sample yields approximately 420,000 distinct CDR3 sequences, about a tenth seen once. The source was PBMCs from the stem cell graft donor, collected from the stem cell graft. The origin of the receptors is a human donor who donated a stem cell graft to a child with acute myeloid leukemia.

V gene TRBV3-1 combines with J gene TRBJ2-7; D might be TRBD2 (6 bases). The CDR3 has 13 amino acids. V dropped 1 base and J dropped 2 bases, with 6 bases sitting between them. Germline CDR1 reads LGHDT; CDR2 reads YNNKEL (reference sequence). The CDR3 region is CASSQGLAYEQYV. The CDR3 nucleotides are TGTGCCAGCAGCCAAGGACTAGCCTACGAGCAGTACGTC.

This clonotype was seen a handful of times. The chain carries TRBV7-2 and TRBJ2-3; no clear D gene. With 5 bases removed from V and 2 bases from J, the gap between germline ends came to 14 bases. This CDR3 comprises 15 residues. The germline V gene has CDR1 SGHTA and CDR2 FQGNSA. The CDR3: CASSPTPVHTDTQYF. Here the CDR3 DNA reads TGTGCCAGCAGCCCCACTCCTGTACACACAGATACGCAGTATTTT.

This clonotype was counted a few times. The DNA of the CDR3 is TGTGCCAGCAGCTTAACCGGGCCAGGAAGGGAGCAGTACTTC. Its translation: CASSLTGPGREQYF. The genes are TRBV7-8 and TRBJ2-7; D is uncertain. In germline, CDR1 is SGHVS, CDR2 FQNEAQ. Trimming cost V 2 bases and J 7 bases, with 15 bases left between them. The CDR3 contains 14 residues.

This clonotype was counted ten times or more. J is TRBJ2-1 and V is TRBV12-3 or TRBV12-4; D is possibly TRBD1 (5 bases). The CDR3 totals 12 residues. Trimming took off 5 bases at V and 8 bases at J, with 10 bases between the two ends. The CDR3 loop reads CASSQTQDEQFF. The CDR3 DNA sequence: TGTGCCAGCAGTCAGACACAGGATGAGCAGTTCTTC.

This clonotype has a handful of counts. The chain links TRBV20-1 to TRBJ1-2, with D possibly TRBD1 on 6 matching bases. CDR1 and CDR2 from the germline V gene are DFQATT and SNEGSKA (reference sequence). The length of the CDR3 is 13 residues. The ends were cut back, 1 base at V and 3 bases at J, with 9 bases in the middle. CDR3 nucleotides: TGCAGTGCTAGAGTCTACAGGGACTATGGCTACACCTTC. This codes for CSARVYRDYGYTF.

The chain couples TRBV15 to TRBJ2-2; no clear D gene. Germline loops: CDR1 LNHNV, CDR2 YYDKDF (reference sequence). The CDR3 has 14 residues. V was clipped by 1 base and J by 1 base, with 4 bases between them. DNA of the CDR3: TGTGCCACCAGCAGAGGTCTGAACACCGGGGAGCTGTTTTTT. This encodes CATSRGLNTGELFF.

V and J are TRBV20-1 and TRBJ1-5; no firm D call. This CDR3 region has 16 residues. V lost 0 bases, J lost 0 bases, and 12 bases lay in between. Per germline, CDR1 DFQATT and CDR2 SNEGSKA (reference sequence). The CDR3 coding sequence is TGCAGTGCTAGAGATCAGACCGGTTATAGCAATCAGCCCCAGCATTTT. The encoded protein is CSARDQTGYSNQPQHF.

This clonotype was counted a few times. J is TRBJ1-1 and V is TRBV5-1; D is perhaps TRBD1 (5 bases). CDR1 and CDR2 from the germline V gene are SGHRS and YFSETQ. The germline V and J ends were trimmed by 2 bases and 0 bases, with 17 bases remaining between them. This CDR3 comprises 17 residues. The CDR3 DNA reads TGCGCCAGCAGCTTAGGGCGGAGGGAGGGGCTGAACACTGAAGCTTTCTTT. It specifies CASSLGRREGLNTEAFF.

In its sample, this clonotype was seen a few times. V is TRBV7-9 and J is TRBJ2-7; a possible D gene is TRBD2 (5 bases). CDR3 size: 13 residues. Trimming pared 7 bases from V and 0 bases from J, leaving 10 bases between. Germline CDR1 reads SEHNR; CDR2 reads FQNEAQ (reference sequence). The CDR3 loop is CASTPRGSYEQYF. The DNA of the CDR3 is TGTGCCAGCACTCCTCGGGGCTCCTACGAGCAGTACTTC.

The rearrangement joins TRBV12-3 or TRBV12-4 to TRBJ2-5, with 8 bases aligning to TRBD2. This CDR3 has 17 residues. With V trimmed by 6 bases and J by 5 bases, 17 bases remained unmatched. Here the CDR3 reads CASSPKTLGGAEETQYF. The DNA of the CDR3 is TGTGCCAGCAGCCCGAAAACGCTCGGGGGGGCAGAGGAGACCCAGTACTTC.

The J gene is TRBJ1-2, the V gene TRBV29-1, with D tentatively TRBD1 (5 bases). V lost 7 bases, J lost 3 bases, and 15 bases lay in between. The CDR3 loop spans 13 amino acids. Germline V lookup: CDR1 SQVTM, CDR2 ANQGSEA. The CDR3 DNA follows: TGCAGCGCCGGCGCAGGGATCGACTATGGCTACACCTTC. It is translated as CSAGAGIDYGYTF.

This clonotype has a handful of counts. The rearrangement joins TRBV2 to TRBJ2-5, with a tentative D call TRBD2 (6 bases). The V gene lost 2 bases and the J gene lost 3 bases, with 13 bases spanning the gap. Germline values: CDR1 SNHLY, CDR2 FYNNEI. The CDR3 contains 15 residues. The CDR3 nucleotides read TGTGCCAGCAGTGAATCCACGGGAGCCAAAGAGACCCAGTACTTC. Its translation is CASSESTGAKETQYF.

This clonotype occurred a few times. The CDR3 nucleotides read TGTGCCAGCAGCTCATCGCTGGGGAACGAGCAGTACTTC. This sequence encodes CASSSSLGNEQYF. The chain links TRBV7-8 to TRBJ2-7; D gene uncertain. CDR1 is SGHVS, CDR2 FQNEAQ, per germline. The CDR3 runs 13 residues. Trimming took off 4 bases at V and 5 bases at J, with 12 bases between the two ends. The entire variable domain, with the rest obtained from reference TRBV7-8 and TRBJ2-7, is as follows: GAGVSQSPRYKVAKRGQDVALRCDPISGHVSLFWYQQALGQGPEFLTYFQNEAQLDKSGLPSDRFFAERPEGSVSTLKIQRTQQEDSAVYLCASSSSLGNEQYFGPGTRLTVT.

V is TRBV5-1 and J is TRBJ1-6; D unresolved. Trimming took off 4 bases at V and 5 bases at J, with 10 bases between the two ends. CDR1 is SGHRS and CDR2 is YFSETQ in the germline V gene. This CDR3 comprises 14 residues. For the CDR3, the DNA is TGCGCCAGCAGCCCCGGTGGGAATAATTCACCCCTCCACTTT. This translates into CASSPGGNNSPLHF.

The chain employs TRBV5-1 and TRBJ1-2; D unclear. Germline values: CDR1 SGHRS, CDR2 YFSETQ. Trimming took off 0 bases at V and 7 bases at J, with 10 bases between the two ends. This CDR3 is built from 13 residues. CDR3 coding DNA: TGCGCCAGCAGCTTGGGACAACCCTCTGGCTACACCTTC. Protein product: CASSLGQPSGYTF.

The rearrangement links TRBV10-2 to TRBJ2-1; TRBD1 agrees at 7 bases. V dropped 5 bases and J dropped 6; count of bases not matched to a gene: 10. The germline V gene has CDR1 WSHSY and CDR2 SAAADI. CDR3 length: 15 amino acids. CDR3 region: CASSYGEYRGNEQFF. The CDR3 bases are TGCGCCAGCAGTTACGGGGAGTACAGGGGCAATGAGCAGTTCTTC.

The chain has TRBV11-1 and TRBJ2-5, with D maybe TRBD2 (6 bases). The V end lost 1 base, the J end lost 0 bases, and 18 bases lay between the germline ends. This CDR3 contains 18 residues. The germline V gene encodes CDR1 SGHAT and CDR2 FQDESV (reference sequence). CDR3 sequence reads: CASSLGTWGEQNQETQYF. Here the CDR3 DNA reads TGTGCCAGCAGCTTAGGCACGTGGGGGGAGCAAAACCAAGAGACCCAGTACTTC.

The DNA of the CDR3 is TGTGCCACCACAAGGGGTGGGGTTGCGGAGGCCCAGTACTTC. The encoded protein is CATTRGGVAEAQYF. The V gene is TRBV6-1, the J gene TRBJ2-5; TRBD1 or TRBD2 may be the D gene (5 bases each). This CDR3 has 14 amino acids. V was clipped by 10 bases and J by 9 bases, with 24 bases between them. CDR1 is MNHNS and CDR2 is SASEGT in the germline V gene.

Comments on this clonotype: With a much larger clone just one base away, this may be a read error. Here the CDR3 reads CSVSRDGKCAFF. The CDR3 bases are TGCAGCGTTTCCCGGGACGGAAAGTGTGCTTTCTTT. The chain is built from TRBV29-1 and TRBJ1-1; maybe TRBD1 (5 bases). Looked up from germline, CDR1 is SQVTM and CDR2 is ANQGSEA. This CDR3 comprises 12 residues. The V end was cut by 5 bases, the J end by 11 bases, with 18 bases between.

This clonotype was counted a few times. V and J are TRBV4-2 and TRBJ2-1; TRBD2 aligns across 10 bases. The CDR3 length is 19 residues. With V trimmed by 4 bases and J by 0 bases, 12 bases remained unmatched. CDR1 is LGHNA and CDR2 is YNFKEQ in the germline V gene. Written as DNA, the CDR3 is TGTGCCAGCAGCCTCTCCGTGGCACTAGCGGGGAGCTCCTACAATGAGCAGTTCTTC. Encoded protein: CASSLSVALAGSSYNEQFF.

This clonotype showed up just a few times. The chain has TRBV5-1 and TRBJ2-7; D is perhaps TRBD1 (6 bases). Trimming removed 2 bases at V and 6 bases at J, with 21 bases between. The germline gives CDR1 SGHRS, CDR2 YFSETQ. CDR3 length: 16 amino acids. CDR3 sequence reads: CASSLRQVELSSEQYF. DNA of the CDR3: TGCGCCAGCAGCTTACGACAGGTCGAACTATCGAGCGAGCAGTACTTC.

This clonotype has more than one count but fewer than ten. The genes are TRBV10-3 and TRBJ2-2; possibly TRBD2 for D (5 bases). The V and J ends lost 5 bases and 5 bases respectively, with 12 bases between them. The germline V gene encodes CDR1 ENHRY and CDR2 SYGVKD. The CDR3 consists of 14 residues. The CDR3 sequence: CAISSSPGTGELFF. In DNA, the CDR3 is TGTGCCATCAGTTCAAGCCCGGGGACCGGGGAGCTGTTTTTT.

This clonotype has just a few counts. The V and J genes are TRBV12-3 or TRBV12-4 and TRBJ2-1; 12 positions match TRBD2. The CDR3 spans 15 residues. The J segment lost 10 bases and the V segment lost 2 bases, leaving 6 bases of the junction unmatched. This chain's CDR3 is CASSLLAGGPREQFF. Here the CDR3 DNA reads TGTGCCAGCAGTTTACTAGCGGGGGGGCCTCGGGAGCAGTTCTTC.

The CDR3 here is CSAYDSLLYNEQFF. In nucleotides, the CDR3 is TGCAGTGCTTATGACAGCCTTCTCTACAATGAGCAGTTCTTC. V and J are TRBV20-1 and TRBJ2-1; D possibly corresponds to TRBD1 (5 bases). The CDR3 runs 14 residues. V lost 5 bases, J lost 3 bases, and 14 bases lay in between. Germline V CDR1 and CDR2: DFQATT, SNEGSKA (reference sequence).

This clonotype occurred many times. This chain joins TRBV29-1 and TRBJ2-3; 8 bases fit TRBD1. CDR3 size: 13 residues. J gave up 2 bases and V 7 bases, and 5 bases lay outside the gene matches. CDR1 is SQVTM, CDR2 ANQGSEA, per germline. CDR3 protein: CSGGQGSTDTQYF. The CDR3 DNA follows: TGCAGCGGAGGACAGGGATCCACAGATACGCAGTATTTT.

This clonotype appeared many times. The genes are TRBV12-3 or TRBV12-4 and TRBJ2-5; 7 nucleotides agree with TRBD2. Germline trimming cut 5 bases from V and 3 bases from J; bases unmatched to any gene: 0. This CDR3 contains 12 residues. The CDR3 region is CASSGGEETQYF. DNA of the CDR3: TGTGCCAGCAGTGGGGGGGAAGAGACCCAGTACTTC.

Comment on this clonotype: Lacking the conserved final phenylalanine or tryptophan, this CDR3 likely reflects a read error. Written as DNA, the CDR3 is TGTGCCAGCAGCTCGGGAGTAGCCGGCACCGGGGAGCTGTTTTTG. It yields the protein CASSSGVAGTGELFL. V and J are TRBV7-9 and TRBJ2-2, with D perhaps TRBD2 (6 bases). Trimming shortened V by 4 bases and J by 4 bases, and 13 bases separated the two germline ends. Germline loops: CDR1 SEHNR, CDR2 FQNEAQ (reference sequence). The CDR3 loop spans 15 amino acids.

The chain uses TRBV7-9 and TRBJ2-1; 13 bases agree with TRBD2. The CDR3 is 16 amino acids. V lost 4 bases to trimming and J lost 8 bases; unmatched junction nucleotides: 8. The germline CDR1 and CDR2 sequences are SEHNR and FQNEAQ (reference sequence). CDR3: CASSSRRLAGGDEQFF. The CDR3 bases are TGTGCCAGCAGCTCCCGGAGACTAGCGGGAGGTGATGAGCAGTTCTTC.

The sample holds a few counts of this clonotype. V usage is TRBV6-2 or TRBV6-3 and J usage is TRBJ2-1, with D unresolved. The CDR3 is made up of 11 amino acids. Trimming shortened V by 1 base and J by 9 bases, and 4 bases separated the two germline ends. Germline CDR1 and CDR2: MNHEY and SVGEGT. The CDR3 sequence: CASSYLGEQFF. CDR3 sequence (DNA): TGTGCCAGCAGTTACTTGGGTGAGCAGTTCTTC.

CDR3 residues: CASSEAQGTHYEQYV. In DNA form, the CDR3 reads TGTGCCAGCAGTGAAGCGCAAGGGACCCACTACGAGCAGTACGTC. The chain uses TRBV2 and TRBJ2-7, with D possibly being TRBD1 or TRBD2 (5 bases each). CDR1 is SNHLY and CDR2 is FYNNEI in the germline V gene. CDR3 size: 15 residues. Trimming pared 0 bases from V and 3 bases from J, leaving 12 bases between.